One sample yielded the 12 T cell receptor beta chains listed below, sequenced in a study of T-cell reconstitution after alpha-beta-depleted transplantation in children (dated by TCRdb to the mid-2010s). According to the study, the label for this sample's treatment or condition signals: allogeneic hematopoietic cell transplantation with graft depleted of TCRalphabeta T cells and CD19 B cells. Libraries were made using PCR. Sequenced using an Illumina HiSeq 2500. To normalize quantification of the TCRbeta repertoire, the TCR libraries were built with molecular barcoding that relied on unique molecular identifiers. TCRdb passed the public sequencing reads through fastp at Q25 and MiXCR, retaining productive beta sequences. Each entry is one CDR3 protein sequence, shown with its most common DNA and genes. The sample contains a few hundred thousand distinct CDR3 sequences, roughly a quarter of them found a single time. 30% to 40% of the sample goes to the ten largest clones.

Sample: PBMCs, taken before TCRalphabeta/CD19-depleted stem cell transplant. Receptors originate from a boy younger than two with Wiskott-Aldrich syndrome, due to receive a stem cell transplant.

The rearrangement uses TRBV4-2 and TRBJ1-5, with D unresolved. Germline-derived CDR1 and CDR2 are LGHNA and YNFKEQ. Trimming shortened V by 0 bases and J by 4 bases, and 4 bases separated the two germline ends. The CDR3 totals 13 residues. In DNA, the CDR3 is TGTGCCAGCAGCCAAGACCAAAATCAGCCCCAGCATTTT. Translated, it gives CASSQDQNQPQHF.

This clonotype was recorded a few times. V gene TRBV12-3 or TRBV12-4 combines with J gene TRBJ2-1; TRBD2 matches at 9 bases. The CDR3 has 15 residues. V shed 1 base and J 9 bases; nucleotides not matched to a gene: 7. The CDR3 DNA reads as TGTGCCAGCAGTTTAGGCGCGGGAGGGCCTGTTGAGCAGTTCTTC. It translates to CASSLGAGGPVEQFF.

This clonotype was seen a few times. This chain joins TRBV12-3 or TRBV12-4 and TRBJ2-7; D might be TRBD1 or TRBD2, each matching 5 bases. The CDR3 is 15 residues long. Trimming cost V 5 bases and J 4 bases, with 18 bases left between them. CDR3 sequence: CASSPRGDPPYEQYF. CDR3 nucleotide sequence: TGTGCCAGCAGTCCTCGAGGGGACCCCCCTTACGAGCAGTACTTC.

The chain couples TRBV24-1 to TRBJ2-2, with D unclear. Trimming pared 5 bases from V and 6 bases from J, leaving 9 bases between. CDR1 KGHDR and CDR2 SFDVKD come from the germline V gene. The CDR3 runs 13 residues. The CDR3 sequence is CATSVGIPGELFF. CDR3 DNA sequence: TGTGCCACCAGTGTAGGAATCCCCGGGGAGCTGTTTTTT.

CDR3 in amino acids: CATGTSAYNEQFF. The DNA for the CDR3 is TGTGCCACGGGGACTAGCGCCTACAATGAGCAGTTCTTC. V and J are TRBV27 and TRBJ2-1; 10 positions match TRBD2. V lost 10 bases, J lost 2 bases, and 2 bases stayed unmatched. Germline V gene sequence: CDR1 MNHEY, CDR2 SMNVEV (reference sequence). The CDR3 length is 13 residues.

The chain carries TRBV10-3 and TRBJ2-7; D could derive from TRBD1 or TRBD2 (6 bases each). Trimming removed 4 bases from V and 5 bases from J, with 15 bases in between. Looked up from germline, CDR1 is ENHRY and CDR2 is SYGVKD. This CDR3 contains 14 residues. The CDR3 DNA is TGTGCCATCAGTGGGGAAGGAAGGGGGGACGAGCAGTACTTC. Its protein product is CAISGEGRGDEQYF.

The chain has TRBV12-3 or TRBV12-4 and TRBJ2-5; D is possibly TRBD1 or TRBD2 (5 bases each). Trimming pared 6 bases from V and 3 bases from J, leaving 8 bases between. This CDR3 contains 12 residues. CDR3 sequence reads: CASRVGEETQYF. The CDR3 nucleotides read TGTGCCAGCAGGGTGGGGGAAGAGACCCAGTACTTC.

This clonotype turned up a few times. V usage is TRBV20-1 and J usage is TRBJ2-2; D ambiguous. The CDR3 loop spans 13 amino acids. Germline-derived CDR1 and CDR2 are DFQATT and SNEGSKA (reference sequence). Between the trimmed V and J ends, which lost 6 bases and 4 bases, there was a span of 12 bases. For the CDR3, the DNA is TGCAGTGCCCAAACTGGGCTCACCGGGGAGCTGTTTTTT. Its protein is CSAQTGLTGELFF.

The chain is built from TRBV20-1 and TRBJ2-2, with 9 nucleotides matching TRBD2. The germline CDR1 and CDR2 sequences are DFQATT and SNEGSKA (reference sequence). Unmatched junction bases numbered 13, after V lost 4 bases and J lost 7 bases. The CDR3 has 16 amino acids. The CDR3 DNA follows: TGCAGTGCTATTTTACGTAGCGGGAGTAGTAACGGGGAGCTGTTTTTT. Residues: CSAILRSGSSNGELFF.

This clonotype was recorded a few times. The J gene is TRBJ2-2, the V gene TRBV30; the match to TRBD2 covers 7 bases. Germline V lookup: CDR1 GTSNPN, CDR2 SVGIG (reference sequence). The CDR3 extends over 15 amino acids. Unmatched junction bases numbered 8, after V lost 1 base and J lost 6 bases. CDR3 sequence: CAWSEKAGMAGELFF. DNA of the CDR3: TGTGCCTGGAGTGAAAAAGCGGGAATGGCCGGGGAGCTGTTTTTT.

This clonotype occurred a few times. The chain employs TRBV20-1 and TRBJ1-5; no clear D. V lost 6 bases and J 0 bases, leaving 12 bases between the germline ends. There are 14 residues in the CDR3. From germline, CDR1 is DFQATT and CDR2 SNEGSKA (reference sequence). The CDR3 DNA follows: TGCAGTGCCAAGAGGGAACTTAGCAATCAGCCCCAGCATTTT. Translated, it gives CSAKRELSNQPQHF.

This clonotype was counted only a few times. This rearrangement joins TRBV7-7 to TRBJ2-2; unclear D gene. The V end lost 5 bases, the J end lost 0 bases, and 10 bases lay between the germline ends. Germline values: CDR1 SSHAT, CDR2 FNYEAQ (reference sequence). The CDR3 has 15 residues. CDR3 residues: CASSAGQTNTGELFF. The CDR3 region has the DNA TGTGCCAGCAGCGCCGGTCAGACGAACACCGGGGAGCTGTTTTTT. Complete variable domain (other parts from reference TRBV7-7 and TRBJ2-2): GAGVSQSPRYKVTKRGQDVTLRCDPISSHATLYWYQQALGQGPEFLTYFNYEAQPDKSGLPSDRFSAERPEGSISTLTIQRTEQRDSAMYRCASSAGQTNTGELFFGEGSRLTVL.